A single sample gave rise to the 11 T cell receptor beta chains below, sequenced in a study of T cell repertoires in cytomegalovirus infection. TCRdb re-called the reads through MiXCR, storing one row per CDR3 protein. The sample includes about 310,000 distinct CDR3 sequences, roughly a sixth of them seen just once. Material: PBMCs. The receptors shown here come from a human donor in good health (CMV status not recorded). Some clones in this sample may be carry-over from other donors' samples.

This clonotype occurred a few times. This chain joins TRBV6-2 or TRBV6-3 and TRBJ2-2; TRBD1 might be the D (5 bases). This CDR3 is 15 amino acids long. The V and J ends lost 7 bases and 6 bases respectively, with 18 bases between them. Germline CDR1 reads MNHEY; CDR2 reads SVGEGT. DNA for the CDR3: TGTGCCAGCACCTACAGGCCTCCTTGGGCCGGGGAGCTGTTTTTT. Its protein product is CASTYRPPWAGELFF.

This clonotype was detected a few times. CDR3 in amino acids: CAISESGEGAAGNTIYF. The CDR3 nucleotides are TGTGCCATCAGTGAAAGTGGAGAAGGGGCGGCTGGAAACACCATATATTTT. V is TRBV10-3 and J is TRBJ1-3; D possibly corresponds to TRBD1 (5 bases). The CDR3 covers 17 residues. Trimming pared 3 bases from V and 2 bases from J, leaving 17 bases between. Germline V gene data show CDR1 as ENHRY and CDR2 as SYGVKD.

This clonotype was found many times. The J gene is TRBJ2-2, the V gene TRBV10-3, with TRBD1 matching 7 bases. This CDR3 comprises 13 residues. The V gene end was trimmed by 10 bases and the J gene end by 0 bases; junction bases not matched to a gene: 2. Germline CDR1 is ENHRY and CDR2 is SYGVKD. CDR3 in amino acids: CASQGANTGELFF. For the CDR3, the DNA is TGTGCCAGCCAGGGGGCGAACACCGGGGAGCTGTTTTTT.

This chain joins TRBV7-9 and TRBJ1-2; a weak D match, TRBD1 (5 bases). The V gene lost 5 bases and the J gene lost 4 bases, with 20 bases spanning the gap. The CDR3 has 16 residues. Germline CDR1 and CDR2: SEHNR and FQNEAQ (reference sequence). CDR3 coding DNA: TGTGCCAGCAGCCCAATAATCAGGGATAAGAGCTATGGCTACACCTTC. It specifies CASSPIIRDKSYGYTF.

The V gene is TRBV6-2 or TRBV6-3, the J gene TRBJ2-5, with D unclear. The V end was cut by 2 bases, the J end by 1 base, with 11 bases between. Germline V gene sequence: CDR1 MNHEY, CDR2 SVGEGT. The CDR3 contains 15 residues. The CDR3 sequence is CASSYRQPVQETQYF. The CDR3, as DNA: TGTGCCAGCAGTTACCGGCAGCCGGTCCAAGAGACCCAGTACTTC.

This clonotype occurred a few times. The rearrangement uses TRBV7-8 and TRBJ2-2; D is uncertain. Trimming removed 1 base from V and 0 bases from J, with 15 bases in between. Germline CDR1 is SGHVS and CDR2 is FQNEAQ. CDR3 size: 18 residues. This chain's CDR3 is CASSLDTPSNANTGELFF. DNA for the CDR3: TGTGCCAGCAGCTTAGATACACCTTCCAACGCGAACACCGGGGAGCTGTTTTTT. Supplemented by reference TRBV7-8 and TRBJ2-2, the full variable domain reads GAGVSQSPRYKVAKRGQDVALRCDPISGHVSLFWYQQALGQGPEFLTYFQNEAQLDKSGLPSDRFFAERPEGSVSTLKIQRTQQEDSAVYLCASSLDTPSNANTGELFFGEGSRLTVL.

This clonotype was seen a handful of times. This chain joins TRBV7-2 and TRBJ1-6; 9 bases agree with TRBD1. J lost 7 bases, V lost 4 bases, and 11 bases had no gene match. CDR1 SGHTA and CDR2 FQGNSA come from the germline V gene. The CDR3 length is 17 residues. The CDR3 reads CASSSRLGDRGNSPLHF. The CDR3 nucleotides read TGTGCCAGCAGCTCCCGTTTAGGTGACAGGGGGAATTCACCCCTCCACTTT.

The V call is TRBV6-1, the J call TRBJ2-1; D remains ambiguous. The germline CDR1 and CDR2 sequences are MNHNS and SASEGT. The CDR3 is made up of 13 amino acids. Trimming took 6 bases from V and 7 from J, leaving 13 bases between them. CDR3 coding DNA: TGTGCCAGCAGCCCAGAGCAGTCGAATGAGCAGTTCTTC. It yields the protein CASSPEQSNEQFF.

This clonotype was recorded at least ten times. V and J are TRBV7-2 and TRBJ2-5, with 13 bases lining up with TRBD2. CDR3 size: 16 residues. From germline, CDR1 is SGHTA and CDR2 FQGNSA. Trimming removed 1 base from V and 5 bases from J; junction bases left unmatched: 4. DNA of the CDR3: TGTGCCAGCAGCTTAGGACTAGCGGGGGGATACGAGACCCAGTACTTC. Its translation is CASSLGLAGGYETQYF. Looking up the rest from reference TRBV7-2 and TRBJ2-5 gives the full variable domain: GAGVSQSPSNKVTEKGKDVELRCDPISGHTALYWYRQSLGQGLEFLIYFQGNSAPDKSGLPSDRFSAERTGGSVSTLTIQRTQQEDSAVYLCASSLGLAGGYETQYFGPGTRLLVL.

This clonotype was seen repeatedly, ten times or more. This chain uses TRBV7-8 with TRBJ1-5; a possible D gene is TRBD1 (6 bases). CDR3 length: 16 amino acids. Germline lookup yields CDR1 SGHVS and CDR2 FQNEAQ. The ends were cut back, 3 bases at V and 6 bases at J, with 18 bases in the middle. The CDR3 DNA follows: TGTGCCAGCAGCTTCGTGGGGGGGCGCCGGGGTCAGCCCCAGCATTTT. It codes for CASSFVGGRRGQPQHF.

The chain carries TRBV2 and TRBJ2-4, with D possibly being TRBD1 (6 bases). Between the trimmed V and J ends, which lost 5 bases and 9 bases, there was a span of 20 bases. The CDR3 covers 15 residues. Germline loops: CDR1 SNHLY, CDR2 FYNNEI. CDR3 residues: CASSRDTGDVGIQYF. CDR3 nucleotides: TGTGCCAGCAGTAGGGACACCGGGGACGTTGGCATTCAGTACTTC. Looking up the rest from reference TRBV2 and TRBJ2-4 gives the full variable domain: EPEVTQTPSHQVTQMGQEVILRCVPISNHLYFYWYRQILGQKVEFLVSFYNNEISEKSEIFDDQFSVERPDGSNFTLKIRSTKLEDSAMYFCASSRDTGDVGIQYFGAGTRLSVL.